This section outlines one T cell receptor (beta chain) sequence together with its context. The target antigen is unknown. The sample comes from a study of identical twins. Study results and limitations: For zero-insertion analyses, partial confounding could come from invariant MAIT and iNKT cells.

Germline assignment: CDR1 MDHEN and CDR2 SYDVKM. Deletions cut 8 bases from V and 3 bases from J, with 19 bases between. The length of the CDR3 is 16 residues. Through template switching, a universal primer site was introduced, and the cDNA contained unique molecular identifiers. Each CDR3 protein is one row after TCRdb ran MiXCR on the 5' RACE reads. The table includes under 900,000 distinct CDR3 sequences, 9% to 15% detected once. The same specimen was also included in a second study, on yellow fever vaccine responses in identical twins.

This TCR came from a woman under 30 in good health. Sequenced: PBMCs. This chain links TRBV28 with TRBJ2-2; maybe TRBD2 (5 bases). The CDR3 DNA is TGTGCCAGCTCCCCCCTCGCAGGACTTCACACCGGGGAGCTGTTTTTT. Protein product: CASSPLAGLHTGELFF.